This TCR beta chain stems from a study of shared clonotypes between healthy human individuals. Generated by immunoSEQ multiplex PCR, the TCRdb table keeps only in-frame clones and is missing some. The sample lists approximately 1,000,000 clones, around 78% occurring once. The V gene end was trimmed by 3 bases and the J gene end by 0 bases; junction bases not matched to a gene: 0. The germline gives CDR1 MDHEN, CDR2 SYDVKM. This CDR3 is 15 amino acids long. Recent acute infections and vaccinations were absent in the healthy HIV-negative adult donors. Researchers partitioned CD4+ cells into CD45RA+ naive and CD45RA-negative memory subsets.

The specimen was memory CD4+ T cells from PBMCs. Stated subset: CD45RA-negative fraction. The sequence was collected from a man aged 18 to 30 in good health. Some clones in this sample may be carry-over from other donors' samples. The rearrangement links TRBV28 to TRBJ2-1, with 9 bases aligning to TRBD2. CDR3 protein: CASSLRGGSYNEQFF. The CDR3 region has the DNA TGTGCCAGCAGTTTGCGGGGGGGCTCCTACAATGAGCAGTTCTTC.